The source of this T cell receptor beta chain is a study of B cell selection in AIRE deficiency. Germline V gene lookup returns CDR1 LGHNA and CDR2 YNFKEQ. V lost 4 bases to trimming and J lost 0 bases; unmatched junction nucleotides: 8. The CDR3 contains 17 residues. The method was immunoSEQ multiplex PCR; TCRdb's version includes in-frame clones alone and lacks a portion of them. Among fewer than 30,000 clones listed, roughly 96% were seen once. The sorted conventional CD4 T cells were gated as CD4+CD127+. Input material: conventional CD4+ T cells sorted from PBMCs. The chain employs TRBV4-2 and TRBJ2-7; 11 positions match TRBD2. The TCR comes from a human donor with AIRE deficiency. In DNA, the CDR3 is TGTGCCAGCAGCCCTTCGGGACTAGCGGATACCTCCTACGAGCAGTACTTC. Protein sequence: CASSPSGLADTSYEQYF.